Here is one T cell receptor beta chain with its context. Germline values: CDR1 MGHRA, CDR2 YSYEKL. The CDR3 consists of 14 residues. V was trimmed by 4 bases and J by 10 bases, leaving 14 bases between them. This record comes from a study of shared clonotypes between healthy human individuals. This table comes from immunoSEQ multiplex PCR, and its TCRdb copy is limited to in-frame clones, with some not included. The table has a few million clones, 93% seen once. The chain has TRBV4-1 and TRBJ1-6; tentatively, D is TRBD1 (6 bases). The clonotype originates from a man younger than 35 in good health. Some clones in this sample may be carry-over from other donors' samples. The specimen sequenced was naive CD4+ T cells from PBMCs. Subset specified: CD45RA+ positively selected. CDR3 DNA: TGCGCCAGCAGCCCGGCTGGGGGGCGGTCACCCCTCCACTTT. Translating it yields CASSPAGGRSPLHF.